The rows below give T cell receptor beta chains drawn from one sample of a study of long-term antiretroviral therapy in people with HIV. Here immunoSEQ multiplex PCR was the method, and the copy in TCRdb shows in-frame clones only, minus some. This sample carries tens of thousands of clones, more than 70% of them seen once, and the ten largest clones take 7% to 10%. Sequencing used unsorted PBMCs, obtained 4.7 to 5 years after starting antiretroviral therapy. The receptor set was obtained from a man in his forties with HIV. Each CDR3 is given with its conserved first and last residue. Each record gives: clone size, D gene, J gene, V gene, CDR3 DNA, CDR3 protein. The D gene is left open where the match is weak. The size field is filled for only some rows; it gives once, few, many or a size class.

. . TRBJ2-7 TRBV9 TGTGCCAGCAGCGTAGGAGCGATCAACGAGCAGTACTTC CASSVGAINEQYF
. TRBD2 TRBJ2-5 TRBV9 TGTGCCAGCAGCGTCGGACTAGCGGGGGAACTTCAAGAGACCCAGTACTTC CASSVGLAGELQETQYF
. . TRBJ2-7 TRBV27 TGTGCCAGCAGTTTGGAGGGGGTTCATGTTAACGAGCAGTACTTC CASSLEGVHVNEQYF
few TRBD2 TRBJ2-7 TRBV18 TGTGCCAGCTCACCGGGACTAGCTCAAAAAGGGGGGTCCTACGAGCAGTACTTC CASSPGLAQKGGSYEQYF
. TRBD1 TRBJ2-3 TRBV4-3 TGCGCCAGCAGCCAAGATCGAACGACAGGGGGATTCACAGATACGCAGTATTTT CASSQDRTTGGFTDTQYF
. TRBD1 TRBJ2-7 TRBV5-6 TGTGCCAGCGCGAAAAAGCCCCAGGGGGCCTACGAGCAGTACTTC CASAKKPQGAYEQYF
. . TRBJ1-5 TRBV4-1 TGCGCCAGCAGCCGAATACAGGGAGATCAGCCCCAGCATTTT CASSRIQGDQPQHF
. . TRBJ2-7 TRBV6-5 TGTGCCAGCAGTTACACCCCAAGCTCCTACGAGCAGTACTTC CASSYTPSSYEQYF
once . TRBJ1-5 TRBV12-5 TGTGCTAGTGGTCCCGGGATGGGGGTTCAGCCCCAGCATTTT CASGPGMGVQPQHF
. . TRBJ1-5 TRBV19 TGTGCCAGTAGTATCGGCAATCAGCCCCAGCATTTT CASSIGNQPQHF
. . TRBJ1-2 TRBV5-5 TGTGCCAGCAGCTTGCAGGAAGAAAGGGACTTCATACGCTACACCTTC CASSLQEERDFIRYTF
few . TRBJ1-2 TRBV6-4 TGTGCCAGCAATCGGACAGCAAGCAGCTATGGCTACACCTTC CASNRTASSYGYTF
. TRBD2 TRBJ2-1 TRBV5-1 TGCGCCAGCAGCTTGGATAGCGGGGGGAGGTACAATGAGCAGTTCTTC CASSLDSGGRYNEQFF
. TRBD1 TRBJ1-2 TRBV29-1 TGCAGCGTTGATGGGCAGGGGGCAGGCTTTCGGGGCTACACCTTC CSVDGQGAGFRGYTF
few TRBD1 TRBJ2-2 TRBV23-1 TGCGCCAGCAGTCAACGGGACAGGGAGGCCGGGGAGCTGTTTTTT CASSQRDREAGELFF
. . TRBJ2-5 TRBV6-5 TGTGCCAGCAGTTCGAACCCAGGATTCTCCCAAGAGACCCAGTACTTC CASSSNPGFSQETQYF
. . TRBJ1-6 TRBV29-1 TGCAGCGTTGCTTCGGGGAATTCACCCCTCCACTTT CSVASGNSPLHF
. . TRBJ1-2 TRBV5-1 TGCGCCAGCAGCCCCTCCGGTCACGGCTACACCTTC CASSPSGHGYTF
. . TRBJ1-2 TRBV2 TGTGCCAGTGGGACGTCTTATGGCTACACCTTC CASGTSYGYTF
. TRBD2 TRBJ2-7 TRBV2 TGTGCCAGCAGTGACGGGGGGGGTCGGGTAGAGCAGTACTTC CASSDGGGRVEQYF
. . TRBJ2-7 TRBV27 TGTGCCAGCAGTTTATTCTACAGGGGGGGTTTGTACGAGCAGTACTTC CASSLFYRGGLYEQYF
. . TRBJ2-1 TRBV28 TGTGCCAGCAGTTCCGCTTTGTCGGGTTACTCCTACAATGAGCAGTTCTTC CASSSALSGYSYNEQFF
. TRBD1 TRBJ1-4 TRBV15 TGTGCCACCAGCTCACACGGGACAGGGGAGGCCTTGGTTGAAAAACTGTTTTTT CATSSHGTGEALVEKLFF
. TRBD2 TRBJ2-7 TRBV28 TGTGCCGAGAGCGGGACTAGCATCTCCGAGCAGTACTTC CAESGTSISEQYF
. . TRBJ2-5 TRBV28 TGTGCCAGCAGTTTCCCGGGACTCGACGGTGAGACCCAGTACTTC CASSFPGLDGETQYF
. TRBD1 TRBJ1-2 TRBV27 TGTGCCAGCAGGGATCTTAACACAGGGGATTTTAACTATGGCTACACCTTC CASRDLNTGDFNYGYTF
. . TRBJ1-2 TRBV9 TGTGCCAGCACCAACACAGTCTATGGCTACACCTTC CASTNTVYGYTF
. TRBD2 TRBJ2-3 TRBV6-6 TGTGCCAGCAGTTACGCGGGGGCAGATACGCAGTATTTT CASSYAGADTQYF
. . TRBJ1-2 TRBV7-9 TGTGCCAGCAGCCCTCGACTGGGGAAATCTGGCTACACCTTC CASSPRLGKSGYTF
few . TRBJ2-1 TRBV5-4 TGTGCCAGCAGCGCGGACAGCTACAATGAGCAGTTCTTC CASSADSYNEQFF
once TRBD1 TRBJ2-2 TRBV4-3 TGCGCCAGCAGCCAAGAAGCAGGGGGTGGACGGGAGCTGTTTTTT CASSQEAGGGRELFF
few . TRBJ1-3 TRBV5-4 TGTGCCAGCAGCTTGGACGGGACGAGAGGAAACACCATATATTTT CASSLDGTRGNTIYF
. TRBD1 TRBJ1-1 TRBV6-6 TGTGCCAGCAGTCCCGGGACAGGGATATCTGAAGCTTTCTTT CASSPGTGISEAFF
few . TRBJ2-7 TRBV6-1 TGTGCCAGCAGTTCCCTTGTCGGCGAGCAGTACTTC CASSSLVGEQYF
. . TRBJ2-1 TRBV6-6 TGTGCCAGCACTTTAGGGGGCTCCTACAATGAGCAGTTCTTC CASTLGGSYNEQFF
. TRBD1 TRBJ2-5 TRBV14 TGTGCCAGCAGCCTCCGGACAGGAGCAGGGGAGACCCAGTACTTC CASSLRTGAGETQYF
. . TRBJ2-5 TRBV7-2 TGTGCCAGCAGCTTAGCAGGAATGGCAGAAGAGACCCAGTACTTC CASSLAGMAEETQYF
. . TRBJ1-1 TRBV10-3 TGTGCCATCAGTGAATGGGGACGGCCCGACACTGAAGCTTTCTTT CAISEWGRPDTEAFF
. . TRBJ1-3 TRBV29-1 TGCAGCGTTGACGGGGGAAACACCATATATTTT CSVDGGNTIYF
. TRBD1 TRBJ2-3 TRBV27 TGTGCCAGCAGTGTCCGGGACAGGAGCACAGATACGCAGTATTTT CASSVRDRSTDTQYF
. . TRBJ2-6 TRBV6-4 TGTGCCAGCAGTGATTCTGGGGCCAACGTCCTGACTTTC CASSDSGANVLTF
. . TRBJ2-7 TRBV5-1 TGCGCCAGCAGCTTCACGGGAGACTCCTACGAGCAGTACTTC CASSFTGDSYEQYF
. . TRBJ2-4 TRBV19 TGTGCCAGTAGTGCGTCCACGGTGGATCTAGCCAAAAACATTCAGTACTTC CASSASTVDLAKNIQYF
. TRBD1 TRBJ2-7 TRBV7-8 TGTGCCAGCAGCCCGGACAGGGAGCAGTACTTC CASSPDREQYF
few . TRBJ2-3 TRBV7-9 TGTGCCAGCAGCGCGCTGGTGGGCGGGAATAGGCCAGATACGCAGTATTTT CASSALVGGNRPDTQYF
. . TRBJ1-1 TRBV5-5 TGTGCCAGCAGCTCACTCGAAGGCACTGAAGCTTTCTTT CASSSLEGTEAFF
few . TRBJ1-2 TRBV5-6 TGTGCCAGCAGCTTGGATACACAGAACGGCTACACCTTC CASSLDTQNGYTF
. TRBD1 TRBJ2-5 TRBV12-5 TGTGCTAGTGGCAACTGGACAGGGGTAAAAGAGACCCAGTACTTC CASGNWTGVKETQYF
. . TRBJ1-1 TRBV4-1 TGCGCCAGCAGCCAAGATTCCCAACCTCGGGGAGAAGCTTTCTTT CASSQDSQPRGEAFF
few . TRBJ1-2 TRBV6-5 TGTGCCAGCAGGTCGTGGGGGCACGGCTACACCTTC CASRSWGHGYTF
. TRBD1 TRBJ2-2 TRBV2 TGTGCCAGCAGTGGACAGGGGACCGGGGAGCTGTTTTTT CASSGQGTGELFF